This TCR beta chain stems from a study of tumor-infiltrating lymphocytes in oesophageal squamous cell carcinoma. Comments on this clonotype: At one end the junction does not follow the germline gene, possibly because of a read error.

TCRdb recomputed calls from the PCR reads with MiXCR, one row per CDR3 protein. The profile shows some 14,000 distinct CDR3 sequences, under 60% of them singletons. This CDR3 contains 13 residues. The V gene's germline CDR1 is SGHVS and CDR2 FNYEAQ. The receptor was derived from a female donor with esophageal squamous cell carcinoma. J is TRBJ2-1 and V is TRBV7-6; D is perhaps TRBD2 (6 bases). The sample taken for sequencing was blood. CDR3 sequence (DNA): TGTGCCAGCAGCTGGGACTCCAACAATGAGCAGTTCTTC. It encodes CASSWDSNNEQFF.